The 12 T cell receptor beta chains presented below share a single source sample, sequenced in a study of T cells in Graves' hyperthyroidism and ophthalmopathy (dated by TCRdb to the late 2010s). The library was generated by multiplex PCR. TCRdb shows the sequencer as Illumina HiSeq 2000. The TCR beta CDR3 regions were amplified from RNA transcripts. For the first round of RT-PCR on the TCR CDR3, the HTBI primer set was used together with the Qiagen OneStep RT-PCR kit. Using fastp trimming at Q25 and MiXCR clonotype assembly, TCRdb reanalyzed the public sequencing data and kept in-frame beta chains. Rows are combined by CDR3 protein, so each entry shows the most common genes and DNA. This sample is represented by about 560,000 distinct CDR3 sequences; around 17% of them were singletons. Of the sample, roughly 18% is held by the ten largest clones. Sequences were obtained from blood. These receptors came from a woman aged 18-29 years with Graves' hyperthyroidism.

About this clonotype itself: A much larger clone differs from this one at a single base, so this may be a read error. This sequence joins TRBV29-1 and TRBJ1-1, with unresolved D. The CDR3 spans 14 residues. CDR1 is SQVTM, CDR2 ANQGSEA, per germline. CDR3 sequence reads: CSVDLRGLATEALF. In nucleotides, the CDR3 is TGCAGCGTTGACCTTCGAGGGCTTGCCACTGAAGCTCTCTTT.

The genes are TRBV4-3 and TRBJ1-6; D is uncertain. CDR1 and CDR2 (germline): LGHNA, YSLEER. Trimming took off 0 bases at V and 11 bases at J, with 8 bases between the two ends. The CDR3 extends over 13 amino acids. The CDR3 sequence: CASSQDLSTPLHF. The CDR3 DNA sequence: TGCGCCAGCAGCCAAGATCTTTCGACACCCCTCCACTTT.

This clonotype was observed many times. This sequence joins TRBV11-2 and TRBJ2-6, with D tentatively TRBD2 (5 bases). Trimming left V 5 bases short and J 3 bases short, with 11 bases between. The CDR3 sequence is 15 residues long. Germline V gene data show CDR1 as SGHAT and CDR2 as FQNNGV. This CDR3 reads CASSPGRGGANVLTF. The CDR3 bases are TGTGCCAGCAGCCCTGGGAGAGGTGGGGCCAACGTCCTGACTTTC.

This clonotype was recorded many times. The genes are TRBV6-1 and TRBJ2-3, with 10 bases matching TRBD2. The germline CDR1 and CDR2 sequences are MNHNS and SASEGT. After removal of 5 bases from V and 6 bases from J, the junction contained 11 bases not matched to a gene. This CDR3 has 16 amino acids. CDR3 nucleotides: TGTGCCAGCAGTTTCTCTAGCGGGAGACCACGGGATACGCAGTATTTT. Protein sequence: CASSFSSGRPRDTQYF.

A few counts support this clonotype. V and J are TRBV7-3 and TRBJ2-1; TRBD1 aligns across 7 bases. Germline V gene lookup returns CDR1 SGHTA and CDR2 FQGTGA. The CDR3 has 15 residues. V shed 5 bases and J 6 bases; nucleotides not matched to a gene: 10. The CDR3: CASSPQGERGNEQFF. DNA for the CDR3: TGTGCCAGCAGCCCGCAGGGGGAAAGGGGCAATGAGCAGTTCTTC.

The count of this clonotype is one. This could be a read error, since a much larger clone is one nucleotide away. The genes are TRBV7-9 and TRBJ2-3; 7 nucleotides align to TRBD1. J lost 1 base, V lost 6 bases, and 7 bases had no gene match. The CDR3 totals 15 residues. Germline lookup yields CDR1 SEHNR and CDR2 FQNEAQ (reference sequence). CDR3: CASRDREQGTDTQYF. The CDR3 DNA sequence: TGTGCCAGCAGAGACAGGGAGCAAGGCACAGATACGCAGTATTTT.

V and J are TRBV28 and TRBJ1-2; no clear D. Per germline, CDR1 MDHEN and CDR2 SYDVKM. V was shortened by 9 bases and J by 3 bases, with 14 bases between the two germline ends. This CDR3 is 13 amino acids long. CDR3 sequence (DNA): TGTGCCAGTTTGACGCCCGAGGACTATGGCTACACCTTC. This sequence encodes CASLTPEDYGYTF.

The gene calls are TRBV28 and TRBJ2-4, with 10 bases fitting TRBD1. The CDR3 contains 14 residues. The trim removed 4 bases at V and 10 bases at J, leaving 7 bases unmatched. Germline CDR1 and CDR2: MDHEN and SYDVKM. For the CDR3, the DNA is TGTGCCAGCAGTTCCGGGACAGGGGCCCAGATTCAGTACTTC. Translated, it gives CASSSGTGAQIQYF.

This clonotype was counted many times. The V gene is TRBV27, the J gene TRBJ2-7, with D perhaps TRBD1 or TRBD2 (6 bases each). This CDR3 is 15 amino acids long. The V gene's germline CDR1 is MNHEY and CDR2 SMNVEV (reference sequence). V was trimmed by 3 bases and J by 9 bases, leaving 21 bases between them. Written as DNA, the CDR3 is TGTGCCAGCAGTTTCAAGGGGGGACCTATCTCCGTGCAGTACTTC. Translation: CASSFKGGPISVQYF.

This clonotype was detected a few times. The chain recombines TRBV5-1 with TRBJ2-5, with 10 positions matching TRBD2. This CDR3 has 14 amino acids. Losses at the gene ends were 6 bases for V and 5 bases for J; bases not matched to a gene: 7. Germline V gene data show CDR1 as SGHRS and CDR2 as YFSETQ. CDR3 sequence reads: CASNPLAGVETQYF. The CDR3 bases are TGCGCCAGCAACCCCCTAGCGGGGGTCGAGACCCAGTACTTC.

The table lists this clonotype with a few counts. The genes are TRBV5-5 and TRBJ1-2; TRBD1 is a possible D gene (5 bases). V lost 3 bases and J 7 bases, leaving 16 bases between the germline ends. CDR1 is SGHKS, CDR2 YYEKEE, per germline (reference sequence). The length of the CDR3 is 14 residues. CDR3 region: CASSWGGRDPGYTF. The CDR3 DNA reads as TGTGCCAGCAGCTGGGGGGGAAGGGATCCTGGCTACACCTTC.

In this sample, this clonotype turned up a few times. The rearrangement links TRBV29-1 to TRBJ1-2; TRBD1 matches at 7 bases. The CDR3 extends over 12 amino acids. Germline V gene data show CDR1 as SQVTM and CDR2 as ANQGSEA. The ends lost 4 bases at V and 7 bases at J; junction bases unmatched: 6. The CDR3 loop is CSVGGRGVGYTF. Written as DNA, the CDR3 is TGCAGCGTTGGAGGCAGGGGGGTTGGCTACACCTTC.